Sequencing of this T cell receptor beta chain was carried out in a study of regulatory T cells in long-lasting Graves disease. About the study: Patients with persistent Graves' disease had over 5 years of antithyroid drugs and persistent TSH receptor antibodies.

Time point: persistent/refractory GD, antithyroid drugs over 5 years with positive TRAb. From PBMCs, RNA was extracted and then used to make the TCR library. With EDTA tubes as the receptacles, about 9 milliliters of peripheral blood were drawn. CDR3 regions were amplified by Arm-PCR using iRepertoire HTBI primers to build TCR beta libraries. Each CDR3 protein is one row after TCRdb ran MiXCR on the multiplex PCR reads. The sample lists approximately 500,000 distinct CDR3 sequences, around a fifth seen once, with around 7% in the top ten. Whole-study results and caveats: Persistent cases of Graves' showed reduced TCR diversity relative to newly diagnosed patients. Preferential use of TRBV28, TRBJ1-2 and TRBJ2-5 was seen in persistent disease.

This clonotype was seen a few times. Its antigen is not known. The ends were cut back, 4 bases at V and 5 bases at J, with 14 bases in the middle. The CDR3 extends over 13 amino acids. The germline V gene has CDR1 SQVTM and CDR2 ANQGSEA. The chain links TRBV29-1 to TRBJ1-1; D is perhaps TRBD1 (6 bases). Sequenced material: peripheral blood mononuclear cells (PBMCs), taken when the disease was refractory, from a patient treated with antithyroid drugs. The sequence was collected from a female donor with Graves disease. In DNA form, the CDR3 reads TGCAGCGTTGGACAGGCAGGTGGAACTGAAGCTTTCTTT. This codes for CSVGQAGGTEAFF. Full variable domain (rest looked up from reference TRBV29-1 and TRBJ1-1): SAVISQKPSRDICQRGTSLTIQCQVDSQVTMMFWYRQQPGQSLTLIATANQGSEATYESGFVIDKFPISRPNLTFSTLTVSNMSPEDSSIYLCSVGQAGGTEAFFGQGTRLTVV.